One sample yielded the 8 T cell receptor beta chains listed below, sequenced in a study of blood T cell repertoires in COVID-19. The repertoire was sequenced with immunoSEQ multiplex PCR; TCRdb's copy has only in-frame clones and lacks some. The table has approximately 89,000 clones, 90% to 95% seen once. Sample: peripheral blood. The receptors originated from a human donor with active COVID-19. The donor label of this sample is uncertain.

The V gene is TRBV20-1, the J gene TRBJ2-1, with a weak D call TRBD2 (5 bases). Per the germline V gene, CDR1 is DFQATT and CDR2 is SNEGSKA (reference sequence). With 3 bases removed from V and 1 base from J, the gap between germline ends came to 13 bases. The CDR3 extends over 15 amino acids. Written as DNA, the CDR3 is TGCAGTGCTAGTATGGCGGGTCGTTCCTACAATGAGCAGTTCTTC. Translating gives CSASMAGRSYNEQFF.

This clone occurred once. V and J are TRBV18 and TRBJ2-3, with 7 nucleotides matching TRBD2. The CDR3 is 15 residues long. Germline V gene lookup returns CDR1 KGHSH and CDR2 LQKENI. Trimming at V came to 3 bases and at J to 2 bases, leaving 5 bases not matched to a gene. The CDR3: CASSPAGDDTDTQYF. CDR3 in DNA: TGTGCCAGCTCACCGGCGGGGGATGACACAGATACGCAGTATTTT.

J is TRBJ2-1 and V is TRBV19; D gene uncertain. Germline CDR1 LNHDA, CDR2 SQIVND (reference sequence). CDR3 length: 13 residues. V was cut by 0 bases and J by 8 bases, with 8 bases left in between. CDR3 amino acids: CASSIEREYEQFF. The CDR3 DNA reads TGTGCCAGTAGTATAGAACGCGAGTATGAGCAGTTCTTC. Complete variable domain (other parts from reference TRBV19 and TRBJ2-1): DGGITQSPKYLFRKEGQNVTLSCEQNLNHDAMYWYRQDPGQGLRLIYYSQIVNDFQKGDIAEGYSVSREKKESFPLTVTSAQKNPTAFYLCASSIEREYEQFFGPGTRLTVL.

The rearrangement uses TRBV28 and TRBJ2-1, with 10 bases lining up with TRBD2. Germline V gives CDR1 MDHEN, CDR2 SYDVKM. CDR3 length: 16 residues. V dropped 6 bases and J dropped 1; count of bases not matched to a gene: 6. The CDR3, as DNA: TGTGCCAGCAGCTCTAGCGGGAGATCATCCTACAATGAGCAGTTCTTC. Protein sequence: CASSSSGRSSYNEQFF.

The chain carries TRBV6-5 and TRBJ2-7; D possibly corresponds to TRBD1 (5 bases). The V gene lost 4 bases and the J gene lost 2 bases, with 12 bases spanning the gap. This CDR3 is built from 14 residues. From germline, CDR1 is MNHEY and CDR2 SVGAGI. CDR3 coding DNA: TGTGCCAGCAGTTCGTCGGACACTCCCTACGAGCAGTACTTC. Translation gives CASSSSDTPYEQYF.

The gene calls are TRBV28 and TRBJ1-1; unclear D gene. The germline V and J ends were trimmed by 5 bases and 0 bases, with 16 bases remaining between them. The CDR3 totals 16 residues. Germline loops: CDR1 MDHEN, CDR2 SYDVKM. CDR3 protein: CASSPPGQPMNTEAFF. In DNA form, the CDR3 reads TGTGCCAGCAGTCCCCCGGGTCAGCCTATGAACACTGAAGCTTTCTTT. The full variable domain, its missing parts supplied by reference TRBV28 and TRBJ1-1, is DVKVTQSSRYLVKRTGEKVFLECVQDMDHENMFWYRQDPGLGLRLIYFSYDVKMKEKGDIPEGYSVSREKKERFSLILESASTNQTSMYLCASSPPGQPMNTEAFFGQGTRLTVV.

This sequence joins TRBV28 and TRBJ1-5, with D hard to call. Trimming left V 11 bases short and J 5 bases short, with 28 bases between. CDR1 is MDHEN, CDR2 SYDVKM, per germline. The CDR3 sequence is 17 residues long. CDR3 sequence reads: CARHPRHSWANDQPQHF. CDR3 sequence (DNA): TGTGCCCGCCATCCCCGACACTCTTGGGCAAACGATCAGCCCCAGCATTTT.

The chain uses TRBV11-3 and TRBJ2-3; 12 bases match TRBD2. The CDR3 contains 17 residues. V was clipped by 4 bases and J by 0 bases; unmatched bases: 5. Germline loops: CDR1 SGHNT, CDR2 YENEEA. Here the CDR3 reads CASSSGTSGRSTDTQYF. The CDR3 DNA reads as TGTGCCAGCAGCTCCGGGACTAGCGGGCGCAGCACAGATACGCAGTATTTT. The full variable domain, completed using reference TRBV11-3 and TRBJ2-3, is EAGVVQSPRYKIIEKKQPVAFWCNPISGHNTLYWYLQNLGQGPELLIRYENEEAVDDSQLPKDRFSAERLKGVDSTLKIQPAELGDSAVYLCASSSGTSGRSTDTQYFGPGTRLTVL.